The sequence of this TCR beta chain was determined in a study of shared clonotypes between healthy human individuals. Libraries were prepared by immunoSEQ multiplex PCR; TCRdb keeps only in-frame clonotypes and omits some of them. The data show roughly 680,000 clones, with 72% seen just once and more than 1.5% held by the top ten. General study points: Sampling used blood alone; tissue repertoires probably differ. When compared with the clonotypes that were shared by all four sorted-subset donors, the non-shared clonotypes turned out to have lower generation probabilities.

This clone was seen repeatedly, ten times or more. The target antigen is unknown. CDR1 and CDR2 (germline): SGHNT, YYREEE (reference sequence). The CDR3 covers 14 residues. J was trimmed by 7 bases and V by 3 bases; bases with no gene match: 6. The TCR was taken from a woman aged 25 to 39 in good health. Sequencing used memory CD4+ T cells sorted from blood. Sample subset: CD45RA-negative fraction. The chain combines TRBV5-4 with TRBJ2-2; 7 nucleotides match TRBD2. CDR3 DNA sequence: TGTGCCAGCAGCTCGCGGGAGTACGGCGGGGAGCTGTTTTTT. This encodes CASSSREYGGELFF.